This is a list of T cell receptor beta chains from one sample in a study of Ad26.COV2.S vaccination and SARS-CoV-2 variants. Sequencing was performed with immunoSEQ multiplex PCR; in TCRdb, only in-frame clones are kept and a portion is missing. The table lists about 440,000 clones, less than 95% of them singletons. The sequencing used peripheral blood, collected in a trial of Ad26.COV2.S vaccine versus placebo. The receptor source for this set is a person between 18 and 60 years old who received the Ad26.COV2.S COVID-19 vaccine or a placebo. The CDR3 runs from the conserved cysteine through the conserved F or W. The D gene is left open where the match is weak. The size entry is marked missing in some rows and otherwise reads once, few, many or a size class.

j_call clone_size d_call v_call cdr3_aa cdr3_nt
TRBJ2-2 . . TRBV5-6 CASSLVPGITGELFF TGTGCCAGCAGCTTGGTTCCGGGGATAACCGGGGAGCTGTTTTTT
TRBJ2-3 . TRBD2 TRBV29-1 CSVELRLAGGPDTQYF TGCAGCGTTGAACTCCGATTAGCGGGAGGCCCAGATACGCAGTATTTT
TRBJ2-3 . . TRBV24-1 CATSDPLGAADTQYF TGTGCCACCAGTGATCCCCTCGGGGCAGCAGATACGCAGTATTTT
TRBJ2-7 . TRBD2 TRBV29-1 CSVGREVRTYEQYF TGCAGCGTTGGGCGGGAGGTAAGAACCTACGAGCAGTACTTC
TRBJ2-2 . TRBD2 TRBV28 CASSLDREGFTGELFF TGTGCCAGCAGTTTAGACCGGGAGGGTTTCACCGGGGAGCTGTTTTTT
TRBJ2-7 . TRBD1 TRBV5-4 CASRLDRDPTREQYF TGTGCCAGCAGATTAGACAGGGACCCTACGAGAGAGCAGTACTTC
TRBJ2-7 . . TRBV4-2 CASSQGGGVSYEQYF TGTGCCAGCAGCCAAGGTGGAGGGGTCTCCTACGAGCAGTACTTC
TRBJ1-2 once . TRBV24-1 CATSDWGVNYGYTF TGTGCCACCAGTGATTGGGGGGTGAACTATGGCTACACCTTC
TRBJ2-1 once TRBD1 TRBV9 CASSVATLGTGTYNEQFF TGTGCCAGCAGCGTAGCTACCCTGGGGACAGGTACCTACAATGAGCAGTTCTTC
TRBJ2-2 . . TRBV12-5 CASGLVHLGLPTGELFF TGTGCTAGTGGTTTGGTACACCTGGGACTCCCCACCGGGGAGCTGTTTTTT
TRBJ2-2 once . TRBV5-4 CASSLFSGQNTGELFF TGTGCCAGCAGCTTGTTTAGCGGTCAGAACACCGGGGAGCTGTTTTTT
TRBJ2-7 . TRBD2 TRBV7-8 CASSLRAGTSVLSYEQYF TGTGCCAGCAGCTTACGCGCCGGGACTAGCGTGCTCTCCTACGAGCAGTACTTC
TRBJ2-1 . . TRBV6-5 CASEWLNEQFF TGTGCCAGCGAGTGGCTCAATGAGCAGTTCTTC
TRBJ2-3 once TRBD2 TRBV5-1 CASSPTSGSTDTQYF TGCGCCAGCAGCCCTACTAGCGGGAGTACAGATACGCAGTATTTT
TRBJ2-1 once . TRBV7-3 CASSSRRSANEQFF TGTGCCAGCAGCTCCAGGCGTTCCGCCAATGAGCAGTTCTTC